This entry features one TCR beta chain sequence. Per the germline V gene, CDR1 is SGDLS and CDR2 is YYNGEE. The CDR3 loop spans 15 amino acids. The ends were cut back, 4 bases at V and 4 bases at J, with 17 bases in the middle. The sample originates from a study of T cells in Graves' hyperthyroidism and ophthalmopathy. From RNA transcripts, TCR beta CDR3 regions were amplified. In the first-round RT-PCR of the TCR CDR3, the HTBI primer set was used. MiXCR, run by TCRdb on the multiplex PCR reads, gives a single entry per CDR3 protein. The data contain roughly 700,000 distinct CDR3 sequences, 14% of them seen just once; the ten biggest clones take up more than 8.5%.

The V call is TRBV9, the J call TRBJ1-2; maybe TRBD1 (6 bases). The clonotype originates from a woman under 30 with Graves' hyperthyroidism. Sequenced input: blood. CDR3 in DNA: TGTGCCAGCAGCCCAGAGGCAGGGGAGGCCTATGGCTACACCTTC. The encoded protein is CASSPEAGEAYGYTF.